Following are 23 T cell receptor beta chains from one sample sequenced in a study of blood T cell repertoires in COVID-19. Clones were read by immunoSEQ multiplex PCR, and TCRdb kept only the in-frame ones, dropping some. The table includes about 40,000 clones, 88% detected once. Specimen: peripheral blood. The receptors shown here come from a woman between 65 and 79 years old with acute or convalescent COVID-19.

The genes are TRBV19 and TRBJ1-6; no clear D gene. V lost 4 bases, J lost 0 bases, and 10 bases lay in between. From germline, CDR1 is LNHDA and CDR2 SQIVND (reference sequence). The CDR3 sequence is 16 residues long. CDR3 loop: CASSSEPSSYNSPLHF. In DNA form, the CDR3 reads TGTGCCAGTAGTAGTGAGCCGAGCTCCTATAATTCACCCCTCCACTTT.

The chain is built from TRBV24-1 and TRBJ2-5, with D perhaps TRBD1 (6 bases). Germline CDR1 KGHDR, CDR2 SFDVKD. The CDR3 loop spans 15 amino acids. V lost 2 bases and J 1 base, leaving 10 bases between the germline ends. CDR3 coding DNA: TGTGCCACCAGTGATTCCCAGGGGTTCCAAGAGACCCAGTACTTC. Protein product: CATSDSQGFQETQYF.

This clone was counted between two and nine times. The identical CDR3 is also encoded by other nucleotide sequences in the sample. This chain joins TRBV11-3 and TRBJ2-3, with a possible D match to TRBD1 (5 bases). The CDR3 has 15 amino acids. CDR1 and CDR2 from the germline V gene are SGHNT and YENEEA. The ends were cut back, 1 base at V and 3 bases at J, with 11 bases in the middle. CDR3: CASSLAGAGTDTQYF. Here the CDR3 DNA reads TGTGCCAGCAGCTTAGCTGGGGCAGGGACAGATACGCAGTATTTT.

The chain employs TRBV27 and TRBJ2-1; 7 bases are shared with TRBD1. There are 17 residues in the CDR3. J lost 0 bases, V lost 2 bases, and 7 bases had no gene match. The germline V gene has CDR1 MNHEY and CDR2 SMNVEV (reference sequence). This chain's CDR3 is CASSLPGQTSSYNEQFF. The CDR3 bases are TGTGCCAGCAGTTTACCGGGACAGACCAGCTCCTACAATGAGCAGTTCTTC.

For the CDR3, the DNA is TGTGCCAGCAAACGGCTCGGGCAGCCCCAGCATTTT. Protein sequence: CASKRLGQPQHF. The chain has TRBV28 and TRBJ1-5, with no clear D. CDR1 and CDR2 from the germline V gene are MDHEN and SYDVKM. The CDR3 totals 12 residues. The V and J ends lost 7 bases and 7 bases respectively, with 11 bases between them.

This chain connects TRBV7-2 to TRBJ2-1; possibly TRBD2 for D (5 bases). Trimming took off 4 bases at V and 1 base at J, with 17 bases between the two ends. Germline V gene data show CDR1 as SGHTA and CDR2 as FQGNSA. The CDR3 covers 17 residues. CDR3 DNA sequence: TGTGCCAGCAGCTCCCCTCACGGGCTAGCTTCCTACAATGAGCAGTTCTTC. It is translated as CASSSPHGLASYNEQFF.

This chain joins TRBV10-1 and TRBJ1-6; possible D gene TRBD1, 5 bases. CDR1 WNHNN and CDR2 SYGVQD come from the germline V gene (reference sequence). This CDR3 spans 13 amino acids. Trimming removed 4 bases at V and 7 bases at J, with 8 bases between. The CDR3: CASSAGLNSPLHF. The CDR3 DNA sequence: TGCGCCAGCAGTGCGGGACTAAATTCACCCCTCCACTTT.

The chain carries TRBV19 and TRBJ1-4, with TRBD1 matching over 8 bases. J was trimmed by 4 bases and V by 6 bases; bases with no gene match: 7. CDR1 LNHDA and CDR2 SQIVND come from the germline V gene (reference sequence). The CDR3 is made up of 15 amino acids. The CDR3 DNA sequence: TGTGCCAGTAGCCACGGGACAGGCTTTAATGAAAAACTGTTTTTT. Protein product: CASSHGTGFNEKLFF. Together with reference TRBV19 and TRBJ1-4, the CDR3 gives the full variable domain: DGGITQSPKYLFRKEGQNVTLSCEQNLNHDAMYWYRQDPGQGLRLIYYSQIVNDFQKGDIAEGYSVSREKKESFPLTVTSAQKNPTAFYLCASSHGTGFNEKLFFGSGTQLSVL.

The count of this clone is one. The V call is TRBV11-3, the J call TRBJ2-3; 10 nucleotides line up with TRBD1. The CDR3 covers 16 residues. Unmatched junction bases numbered 9, after V lost 5 bases and J lost 4 bases. Germline V gene data show CDR1 as SGHNT and CDR2 as YENEEA. The CDR3 DNA reads TGTGCCAGCAGCCCCCGGACAGGGGGGATTTCAGATACGCAGTATTTT. Translated: CASSPRTGGISDTQYF.

The chain uses TRBV9 and TRBJ1-4; TRBD1 agrees at 8 bases. The CDR3 contains 13 residues. The V and J ends lost 3 bases and 8 bases, in that order; junction bases with no gene match: 3. Germline lookup yields CDR1 SGDLS and CDR2 YYNGEE. The CDR3 region has the DNA TGTGCCAGCAGCGCCGGACAGGGAGAAAAACTGTTTTTT. Translating gives CASSAGQGEKLFF.

The rearrangement links TRBV7-9 to TRBJ2-2, with D unresolved. The CDR3 is made up of 16 amino acids. CDR1 is SEHNR and CDR2 is FQNEAQ in the germline V gene (reference sequence). V lost 2 bases and J lost 1, with 11 bases in between. This CDR3 reads CASSLREARNTGELFF. As DNA, the CDR3 is TGTGCCAGCAGCTTACGAGAAGCGAGGAACACCGGGGAGCTGTTTTTT.

The V call is TRBV14, the J call TRBJ1-2; possibly TRBD1 for D (5 bases). The CDR3 runs to 13 residues. Germline V CDR1 and CDR2: SGHDN, FVKESK. V lost 6 bases, J lost 7 bases, and 15 bases lay in between. Here the CDR3 DNA reads TGTGCCAGCAGGAAGACAGCCTTGACTGGCTACACCTTC. It translates to CASRKTALTGYTF.

V usage is TRBV19 and J usage is TRBJ2-7; 15 bases are a match to TRBD2. The junction had 13 bases not matched to a gene; V was cut back by 8 bases and J by 5 bases. From germline, CDR1 is LNHDA and CDR2 SQIVND (reference sequence). The CDR3 length is 17 residues. This chain's CDR3 is CASATGLAGGLDDEQYV. The DNA for the CDR3 is TGTGCCAGTGCAACGGGACTAGCGGGAGGATTAGACGACGAGCAGTACGTC.

This chain joins TRBV7-9 and TRBJ2-1; D is unclear. The V gene lost 5 bases and the J gene lost 5 bases, with 16 bases spanning the gap. CDR3 length: 15 amino acids. In germline, CDR1 is SEHNR, CDR2 FQNEAQ (reference sequence). CDR3: CASSVTPSMNNEQFF. DNA for the CDR3: TGTGCCAGCAGCGTCACACCGTCCATGAACAATGAGCAGTTCTTC.

The chain couples TRBV30 to TRBJ1-6, with TRBD1 identical over 9 bases. The length of the CDR3 is 14 residues. Unmatched junction bases numbered 4, after V lost 2 bases and J lost 8 bases. CDR1 is GTSNPN, CDR2 SVGIG, per germline (reference sequence). This chain's CDR3 is CAWSPGQGYSPLHF. The CDR3, as DNA: TGTGCCTGGAGTCCCGGACAGGGGTATTCACCCCTCCACTTT.

The J gene is TRBJ2-2, the V gene TRBV5-1, with 10 positions matching TRBD1. Trimming removed 0 bases from V and 1 base from J; junction bases left unmatched: 6. This CDR3 has 18 amino acids. Germline-derived CDR1 and CDR2 are SGHRS and YFSETQ. CDR3 DNA: TGCGCCAGCAGCTTGGTGACAGGGGGCCACGGGAACACCGGGGAGCTGTTTTTT. The encoded protein is CASSLVTGGHGNTGELFF.

This chain uses TRBV7-9 with TRBJ2-7; 10 nucleotides agree with TRBD2. Germline CDR1 reads SEHNR; CDR2 reads FQNEAQ (reference sequence). The trim removed 7 bases at V and 4 bases at J, leaving 7 bases unmatched. CDR3 length equals 14 residues. The DNA for the CDR3 is TGTGCCAGCACCCGAGCGGGGGGGCCGTACGAGCAGTACGTC. Its protein product is CASTRAGGPYEQYV.

The chain links TRBV29-1 to TRBJ2-1, with TRBD2 matching 13 bases. V shed 6 bases and J 11 bases; nucleotides not matched to a gene: 7. CDR1 and CDR2 (germline): SQVTM, ANQGSEA. The CDR3 loop spans 13 amino acids. The CDR3 DNA reads as TGCAGCGTACTAGCGGGGGGGAGTTATAAGCAGTTCTTC. Its translation: CSVLAGGSYKQFF.

The rearrangement joins TRBV5-6 to TRBJ1-1; a possible D gene is TRBD1 (6 bases). CDR3 length equals 15 residues. From germline, CDR1 is SGHDT and CDR2 YYEEEE. The V gene lost 2 bases and the J gene lost 5 bases, with 16 bases spanning the gap. CDR3 DNA sequence: TGTGCCAGCAGCTTTATCGACAGGTTTGGAACTGAAGCTTTCTTT. It encodes CASSFIDRFGTEAFF.

The rearrangement uses TRBV6-2 or TRBV6-3 and TRBJ2-3; 10 nucleotides line up with TRBD1. The CDR3 is 14 amino acids. V dropped 5 bases and J dropped 6; count of bases not matched to a gene: 5. Germline CDR1 reads MNHEY; CDR2 reads SVGEGT. Written as DNA, the CDR3 is TGTGCCAGCAGTCGACAGGGGGCGCGGGATACGCAGTATTTT. This encodes CASSRQGARDTQYF.

This clone was counted only a few times. The chain carries TRBV5-4 and TRBJ2-3; TRBD2 might be the D (5 bases). The CDR3 loop spans 17 amino acids. V shed 0 bases and J shed 2 bases, with 16 bases lying between them. Germline values: CDR1 SGHNT, CDR2 YYREEE (reference sequence). The DNA of the CDR3 is TGTGCCAGCAGCTTGGCCCGGGGTCGGCCCGACACAGATACGCAGTATTTT. Translation: CASSLARGRPDTDTQYF.

V is TRBV9 and J is TRBJ2-1; 7 bases align to TRBD2. Trimming cost V 1 base and J 3 bases; bases outside gene matches: 16. Germline loops: CDR1 SGDLS, CDR2 YYNGEE. The CDR3 runs to 19 residues. The CDR3, as DNA: TGTGCCAGCAGCGTATTGGAAGCGGGACGTCTGGACTACTACAATGAGCAGTTCTTC. Translation gives CASSVLEAGRLDYYNEQFF. Full variable domain (missing parts from reference TRBV9 and TRBJ2-1): DSGVTQTPKHLITATGQRVTLRCSPRSGDLSVYWYQQSLDQGLQFLIQYYNGEERAKGNILERFSAQQFPDLHSELNLSSLELGDSALYFCASSVLEAGRLDYYNEQFFGPGTRLTVL.

The CDR3 spells CASSTGQGATDTQYF. Here the CDR3 DNA reads TGCGCCAGCAGCACTGGGCAGGGGGCAACAGATACGCAGTATTTT. The chain carries TRBV5-1 and TRBJ2-3, with 8 bases fitting TRBD1. The V segment lost 4 bases and the J segment 3 bases; nucleotides outside the gene matches: 7. CDR1 and CDR2 (germline): SGHRS, YFSETQ. This CDR3 has 15 residues.